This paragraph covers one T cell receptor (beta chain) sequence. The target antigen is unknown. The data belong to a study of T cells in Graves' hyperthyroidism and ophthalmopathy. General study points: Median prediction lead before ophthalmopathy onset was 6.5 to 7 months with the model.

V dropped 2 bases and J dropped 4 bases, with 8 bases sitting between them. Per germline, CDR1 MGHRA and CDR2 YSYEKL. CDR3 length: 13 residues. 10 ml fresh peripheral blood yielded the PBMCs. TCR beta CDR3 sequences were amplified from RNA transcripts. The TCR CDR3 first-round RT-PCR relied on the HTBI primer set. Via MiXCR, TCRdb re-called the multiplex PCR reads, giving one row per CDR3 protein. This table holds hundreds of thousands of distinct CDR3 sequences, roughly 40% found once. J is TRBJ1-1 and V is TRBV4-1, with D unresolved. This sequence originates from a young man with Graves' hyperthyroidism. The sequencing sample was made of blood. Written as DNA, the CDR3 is TGCGCCAGCAGCCAATTTCACGGCACTGAAGCTTTCTTT. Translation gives CASSQFHGTEAFF.